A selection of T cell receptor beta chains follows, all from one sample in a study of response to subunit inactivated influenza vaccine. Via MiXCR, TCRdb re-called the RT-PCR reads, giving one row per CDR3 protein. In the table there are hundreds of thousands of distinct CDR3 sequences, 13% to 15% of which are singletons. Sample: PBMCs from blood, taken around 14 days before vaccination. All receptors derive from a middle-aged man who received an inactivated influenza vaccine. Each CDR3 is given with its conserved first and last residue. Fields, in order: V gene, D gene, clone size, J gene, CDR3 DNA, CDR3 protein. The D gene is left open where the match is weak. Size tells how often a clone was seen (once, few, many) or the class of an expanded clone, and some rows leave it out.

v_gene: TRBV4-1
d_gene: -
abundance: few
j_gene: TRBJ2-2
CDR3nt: TGCGCCAGCAGCCAACCCAGAACGAACACCGGGGAGCTGTTTTTT
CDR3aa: CASSQPRTNTGELFF

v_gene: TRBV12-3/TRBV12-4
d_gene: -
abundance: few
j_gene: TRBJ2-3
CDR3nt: TGTGCCAGCAGTCCGGCCCGGCTGGATACGCAGTATTTT
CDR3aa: CASSPARLDTQYF

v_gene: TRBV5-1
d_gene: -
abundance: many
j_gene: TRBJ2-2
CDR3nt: TGCGCCAGCAGACGCGGCCACAGGGATACCGGGGAGCTGTTTTTT
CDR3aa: CASRRGHRDTGELFF

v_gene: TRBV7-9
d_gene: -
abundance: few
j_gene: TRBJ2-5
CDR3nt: TGTGCCAGCAGCGTCGGGGATTGGGAGACCCAGTACTTC
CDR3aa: CASSVGDWETQYF

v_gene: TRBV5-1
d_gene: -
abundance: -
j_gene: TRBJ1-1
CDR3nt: TGCGCCAGCAGAGTGGGGGGGAGGTGGACTGAAGCTTTCTTT
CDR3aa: CASRVGGRWTEAFF

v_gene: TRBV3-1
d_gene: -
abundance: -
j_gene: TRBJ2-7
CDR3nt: TGTGCCAGCAGCCAAAGTGACGAGCAGTACTTC
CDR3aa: CASSQSDEQYF

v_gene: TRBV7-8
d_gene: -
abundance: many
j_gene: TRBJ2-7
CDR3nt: TGTGCCAGCAGCTTAGAGGGGGGGGCAGTCAATTACGAGCAGTACTTC
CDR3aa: CASSLEGGAVNYEQYF

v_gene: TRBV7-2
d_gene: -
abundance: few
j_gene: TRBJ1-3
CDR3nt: TGTGCCAGCAGCTTAGGCCAGCACCGTTCCATATATTTT
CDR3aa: CASSLGQHRSIYF

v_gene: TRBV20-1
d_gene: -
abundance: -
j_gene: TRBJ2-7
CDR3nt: TGCAGTGCTCCAGCCAGGGGTCTCGAGCAGTACTTC
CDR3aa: CSAPARGLEQYF

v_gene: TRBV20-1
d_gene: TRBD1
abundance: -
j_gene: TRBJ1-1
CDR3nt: TGCAGTGCTATAAGGGGACAGGGGAACACTGAAGCTTTCTTT
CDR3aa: CSAIRGQGNTEAFF

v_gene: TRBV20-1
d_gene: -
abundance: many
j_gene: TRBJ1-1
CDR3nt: TGCAGTGCTAGAGCCGGGGCTCGGTGGGTGAACACTGAAGCTTTCTTT
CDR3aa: CSARAGARWVNTEAFF

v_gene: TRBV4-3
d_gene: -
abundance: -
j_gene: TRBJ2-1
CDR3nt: TGCGCCAGCAGCCAAGAAAGTATTAGCCTCTCCTACAATGAGCAGTTCTTC
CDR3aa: CASSQESISLSYNEQFF

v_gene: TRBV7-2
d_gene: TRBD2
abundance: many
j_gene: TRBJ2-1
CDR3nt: TGTGCCAGCAGCTTTACTAGCGGGAAGAATGAGCAGTTCTTC
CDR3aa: CASSFTSGKNEQFF

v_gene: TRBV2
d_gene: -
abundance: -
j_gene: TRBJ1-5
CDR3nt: TGTGCCAGCAGGACGGTGGGTAGCAATCAGCCCCAGCATTTT
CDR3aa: CASRTVGSNQPQHF

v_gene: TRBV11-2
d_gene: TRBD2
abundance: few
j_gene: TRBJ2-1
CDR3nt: TGTGCCAGCAGCTTAGGCGTAGCGGGGGTTCTCTCCTACAATGAGCAGTTCTTC
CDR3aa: CASSLGVAGVLSYNEQFF

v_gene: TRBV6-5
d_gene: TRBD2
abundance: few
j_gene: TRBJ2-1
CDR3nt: TGTGCCAGCAGTTTCATTCTCGGGGGGGGTTACAATGAGCAGTTCTTC
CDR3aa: CASSFILGGGYNEQFF

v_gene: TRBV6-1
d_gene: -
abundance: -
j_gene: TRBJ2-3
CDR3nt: TGTGCCAGCAGCCCTATAGTTGGGGCTGGCACAGATACGCAGTATTTT
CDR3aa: CASSPIVGAGTDTQYF

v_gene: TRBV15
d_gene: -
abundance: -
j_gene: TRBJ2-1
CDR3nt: TGTGCCACCAGCAGCCGAGGGGATGAGCAGTTCTTC
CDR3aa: CATSSRGDEQFF

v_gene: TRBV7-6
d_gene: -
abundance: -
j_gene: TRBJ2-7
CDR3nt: TGTGCCAGCAGCTTAGGCGGGATTGGGACCTACGAGCAGTACTTC
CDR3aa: CASSLGGIGTYEQYF

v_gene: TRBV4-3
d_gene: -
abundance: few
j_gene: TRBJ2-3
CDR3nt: TGCGCCAGCAGCCAAGATCTTGGGGGCGCTAGCACAGATACGCAGTATTTT
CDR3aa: CASSQDLGGASTDTQYF

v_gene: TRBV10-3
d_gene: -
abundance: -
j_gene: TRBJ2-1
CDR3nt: TGTGCCATCAGTGAAGGAGGGTATGAGCAGTTCTTC
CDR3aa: CAISEGGYEQFF

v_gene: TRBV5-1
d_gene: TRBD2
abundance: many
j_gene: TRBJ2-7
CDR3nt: TGCGCCAGCAGCTTGGACCCGGGAGGCTACGAGCAGTACTTC
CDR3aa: CASSLDPGGYEQYF

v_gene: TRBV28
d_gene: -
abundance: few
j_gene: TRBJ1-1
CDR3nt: TGTGCCAGCAAGGGGGGACCGAACACTGAAGCTTTCTTT
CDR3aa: CASKGGPNTEAFF

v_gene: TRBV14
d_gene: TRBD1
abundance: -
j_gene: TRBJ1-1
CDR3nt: TGTGCCAGCAGCCCTATACCCGGGACAGGAGGCAACACTGAAGCTTTCTTT
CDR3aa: CASSPIPGTGGNTEAFF

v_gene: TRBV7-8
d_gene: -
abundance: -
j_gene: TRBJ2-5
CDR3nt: TGTGCCAGCAGCCCCGGGACCTACCAAGAGACCCAGTACTTC
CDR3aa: CASSPGTYQETQYF

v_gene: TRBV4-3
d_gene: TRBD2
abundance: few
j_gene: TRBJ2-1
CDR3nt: TGCGCCAGCAGCCAACTAGCGGGAGGGCCCGATGAGCAGTTCTTC
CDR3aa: CASSQLAGGPDEQFF

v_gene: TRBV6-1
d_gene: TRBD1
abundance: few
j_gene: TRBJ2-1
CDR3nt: TGTGCCAGCTCCTGGGACAGGGGCTCCAATGAGCAGTTCTTC
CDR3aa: CASSWDRGSNEQFF

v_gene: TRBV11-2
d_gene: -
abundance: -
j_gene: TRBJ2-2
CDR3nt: TGTGCCAGCAGCTCAACCGGGACCTTTGGAACCGGGGAGCTGTTTTTT
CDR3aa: CASSSTGTFGTGELFF

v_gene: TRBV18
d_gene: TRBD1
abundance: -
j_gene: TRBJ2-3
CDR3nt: TGTGCCAGCTCAGGTACAGGGGTGACGGATACGCAGTATTTT
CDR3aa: CASSGTGVTDTQYF

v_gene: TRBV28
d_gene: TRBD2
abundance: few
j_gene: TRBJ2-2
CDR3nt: TGTGCCAGCAGTCCCCCGACTAGCGGGGTCACCGGGGAGCTGTTTTTT
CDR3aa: CASSPPTSGVTGELFF

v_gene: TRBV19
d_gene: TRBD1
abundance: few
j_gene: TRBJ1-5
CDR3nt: TGTGCCAGTAGTACCGGACAGGGTGGTGGTAGCAATCAGCCCCAGCATTTT
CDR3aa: CASSTGQGGGSNQPQHF

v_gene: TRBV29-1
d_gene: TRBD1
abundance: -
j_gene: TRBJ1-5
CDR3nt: TGCAGCGTTCGGCAAGGGACAGGGCCAAATCAGCCCCAGCATTTT
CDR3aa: CSVRQGTGPNQPQHF

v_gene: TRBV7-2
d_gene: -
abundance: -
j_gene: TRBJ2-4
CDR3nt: TGTGCCAGCAGCTTACAGGGGTTGAACATTCAGTACTTC
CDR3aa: CASSLQGLNIQYF

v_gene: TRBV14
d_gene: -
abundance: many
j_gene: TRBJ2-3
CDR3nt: TGTGCCAGCGCATCCACGGAGGCAACAGATACGCAGTATTTT
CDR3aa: CASASTEATDTQYF

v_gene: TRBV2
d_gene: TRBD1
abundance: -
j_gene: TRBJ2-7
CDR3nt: TGTGCCAGCAGTGACTACAGGGGTTATGACGAGCAGTACTTC
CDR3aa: CASSDYRGYDEQYF

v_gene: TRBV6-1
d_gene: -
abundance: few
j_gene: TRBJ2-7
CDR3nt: TGTGCCAGCAGCGCCGGGTATCGCTACGAGCAGTACTTC
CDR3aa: CASSAGYRYEQYF

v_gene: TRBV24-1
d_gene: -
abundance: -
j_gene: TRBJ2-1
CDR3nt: TGTGCCACCGAGAACTTTAATGAGCAGTTCTTC
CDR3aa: CATENFNEQFF

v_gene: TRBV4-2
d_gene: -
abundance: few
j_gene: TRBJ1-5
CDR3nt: TGTGCCAGCAGCCAAGATGGGCGCTATAGCAATCAGCCCCAGCATTTT
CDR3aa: CASSQDGRYSNQPQHF

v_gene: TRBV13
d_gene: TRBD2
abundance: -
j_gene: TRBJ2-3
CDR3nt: TGTGCCAGCAGCTTGGGACCCGGCGGGAGGGCCGCAGATACGCAGTATTTT
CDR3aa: CASSLGPGGRAADTQYF

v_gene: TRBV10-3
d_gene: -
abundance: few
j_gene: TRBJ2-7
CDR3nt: TGTGCCATCAGTGTGCCAGGTCGGGCCGAGCAGTACTTC
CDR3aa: CAISVPGRAEQYF

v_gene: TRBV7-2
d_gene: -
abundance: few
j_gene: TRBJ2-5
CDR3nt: TGTGCCAGCAGCTTACTAAGCGGATCTTGGGAGACCCAGTACTTC
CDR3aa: CASSLLSGSWETQYF

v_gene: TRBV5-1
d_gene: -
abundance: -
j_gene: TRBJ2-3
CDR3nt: TGCGCCAGCAGCTTGGGAGGGTCGGGTAGGACAGATACGCAGTATTTT
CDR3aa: CASSLGGSGRTDTQYF

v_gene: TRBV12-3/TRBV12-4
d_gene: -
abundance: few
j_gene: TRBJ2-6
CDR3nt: TGTGCCAGCAGCAAAAGAACAGCGGGGGCCAACGTCCTGACTTTC
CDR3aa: CASSKRTAGANVLTF

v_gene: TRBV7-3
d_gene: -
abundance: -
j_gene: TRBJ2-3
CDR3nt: TGTGCCAGCAGCACAGGGGCGGGAGGAACAGATACGCAGTATTTT
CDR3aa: CASSTGAGGTDTQYF

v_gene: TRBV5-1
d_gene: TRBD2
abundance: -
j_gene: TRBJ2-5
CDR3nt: TGCGCCAGCAGCTTGGGGCCAGCGGGAGGGCGTCCAGAGACCCAGTACTTC
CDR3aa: CASSLGPAGGRPETQYF

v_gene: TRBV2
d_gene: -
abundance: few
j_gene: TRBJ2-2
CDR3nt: TGTGCCAGCGGGACCTTAAGGGGACGAACCGGGGAGCTGTTTTTT
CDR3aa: CASGTLRGRTGELFF

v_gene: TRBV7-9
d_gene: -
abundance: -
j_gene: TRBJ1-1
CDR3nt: TGTGCCAGCAGCCCCGACAGACTCATGAACACTGAAGCTTTCTTT
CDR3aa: CASSPDRLMNTEAFF

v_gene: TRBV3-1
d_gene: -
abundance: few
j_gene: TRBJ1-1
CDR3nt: TGTGCCAGCAGCCAAAGTGCCAGACCGAACACTGAAGCTTTCTTT
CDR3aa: CASSQSARPNTEAFF

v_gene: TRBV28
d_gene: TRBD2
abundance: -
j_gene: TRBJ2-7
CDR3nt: TGTGCCAGCAATACAGCGGGAGGATCCGACGAGCAGTACTTC
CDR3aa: CASNTAGGSDEQYF

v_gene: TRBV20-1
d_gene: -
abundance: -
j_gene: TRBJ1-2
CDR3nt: TGCAGTGCTCTGGGGGGGGCTGGCTACACCTTC
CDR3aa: CSALGGAGYTF

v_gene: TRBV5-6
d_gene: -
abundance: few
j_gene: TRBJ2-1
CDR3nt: TGTGCCAGCAGCTCCTCCCTGACAGCAAATGAGCAGTTCTTC
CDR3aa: CASSSSLTANEQFF

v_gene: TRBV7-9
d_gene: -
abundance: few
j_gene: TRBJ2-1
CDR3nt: TGTGCCAGCGAGACCTACAATGAGCAGTTCTTC
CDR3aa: CASETYNEQFF

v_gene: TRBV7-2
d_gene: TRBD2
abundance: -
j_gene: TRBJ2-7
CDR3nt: TGTGCCAGCAGCTCCCAAGCGGGAGTAACCTACGAGCAGTACTTC
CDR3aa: CASSSQAGVTYEQYF

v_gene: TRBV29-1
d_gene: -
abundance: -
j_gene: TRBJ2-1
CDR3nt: TGCAGCATCCCCGAACCCTACAATGAGCAGTTCTTC
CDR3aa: CSIPEPYNEQFF